This T cell receptor (beta chain) was sequenced in a study of shared clonotypes between healthy human individuals. At the level of the study: Sampling drew on donors who were two women and three men aged 18 to 49. For every donor, three CD4 naive, three CD4 memory, two CD8 naive and one CD8 memory plates were used.

Generated by immunoSEQ multiplex PCR, the TCRdb table keeps only in-frame clones and is missing some. The table includes about 180,000 clones, roughly 93% detected once. A remark on this clone: Its matching antigen is unknown.

Study-wide points: Generation probabilities of non-shared clonotypes were lower (relative to those shared by all four donors).

V lost 6 bases to trimming and J lost 1 base, with 10 bases between them. Germline V gene lookup returns CDR1 SNHLY and CDR2 FYNNEI. This CDR3 is built from 14 residues. The chain recombines TRBV2 with TRBJ1-3; D gene ambiguous. Sequenced input: naive CD4+ T cells sorted from blood. Subset here: CD45RA+ positively selected. The receptor was isolated from a young woman in good health. The CDR3 is CASSPEVSGNTIYF. The DNA of the CDR3 is TGTGCCAGCAGCCCGGAAGTTTCTGGAAACACCATATATTTT. The entire variable domain, with the rest obtained from reference TRBV2 and TRBJ1-3, is as follows: EPEVTQTPSHQVTQMGQEVILRCVPISNHLYFYWYRQILGQKVEFLVSFYNNEISEKSEIFDDQFSVERPDGSNFTLKIRSTKLEDSAMYFCASSPEVSGNTIYFGEGSWLTVV.